Below are 18 T cell receptor beta chains sequenced from a single sample in a study of shared T cell receptors in the human thymus. Here immunoSEQ multiplex PCR was the method, and the copy in TCRdb shows in-frame clones only, minus some. The sample shows 640,000 or so clones, about 90% of them seen only once. These data also formed part of another study, on human thymus T cells.

The sample was thymocytes. All receptors come from a boy less than two years old with a congenital heart defect.

This clone is a singleton in its sample. The V gene is TRBV5-8, the J gene TRBJ2-2, with TRBD1 identical over 9 bases. Trimming cost V 0 bases and J 4 bases; bases outside gene matches: 10. Germline V lookup: CDR1 SGHTS, CDR2 YDEGEE. The CDR3 runs 18 residues. The CDR3 DNA reads TGTGCCAGCAGCTTGGAAGGGGGACAGGGCTCCCGCACCGGGGAGCTGTTTTTT. Translating it yields CASSLEGGQGSRTGELFF.

The chain employs TRBV14 and TRBJ1-2; D remains ambiguous. Trimming cost V 0 bases and J 7 bases, with 9 bases left between them. This CDR3 has 13 amino acids. CDR1 and CDR2 (germline): SGHDN, FVKESK. CDR3 region: CASSQDELAGYTF. The CDR3 DNA sequence: TGTGCCAGCAGCCAAGACGAGCTAGCTGGCTACACCTTC.

J is TRBJ2-7 and V is TRBV5-6; D unclear. The CDR3 contains 13 residues. V lost 0 bases, J lost 1 base, and 5 bases lay in between. Germline loops: CDR1 SGHDT, CDR2 YYEEEE. The CDR3 nucleotides are TGTGCCAGCAGCTTGGTGACTTCCTACGAGCAGTACTTC. It translates to CASSLVTSYEQYF.

This chain joins TRBV10-3 and TRBJ2-7; D not resolved. V lost 0 bases, J lost 2 bases, and 14 bases lay in between. The CDR3 sequence is 16 residues long. Germline V gene data show CDR1 as ENHRY and CDR2 as SYGVKD. The CDR3 DNA reads TGTGCCATCAGTGAGTCACGAAAGCGCCACCCCTACGAGCAGTACTTC. It specifies CAISESRKRHPYEQYF.

This clone was recorded once. The rearrangement uses TRBV6-1 and TRBJ2-7; TRBD1 matches at 9 bases. The trim removed 7 bases at V and 3 bases at J, leaving 10 bases unmatched. Germline CDR1 reads MNHNS; CDR2 reads SASEGT. This CDR3 spans 15 amino acids. The CDR3 coding sequence is TGTGCCAGCACCGGGGACAGGGACGGTGGCTACGAGCAGTACTTC. It yields the protein CASTGDRDGGYEQYF.

This sequence joins TRBV4-3 and TRBJ2-5; 9 bases are a match to TRBD2. CDR1 is LGHNA and CDR2 is YSLEER in the germline V gene. This CDR3 has 16 amino acids. The V segment lost 0 bases and the J segment 3 bases; nucleotides outside the gene matches: 5. The CDR3 is CASSQEWPSGKETQYF. The CDR3 DNA is TGCGCCAGCAGCCAAGAGTGGCCTAGCGGGAAAGAGACCCAGTACTTC.

The rearrangement uses TRBV7-6 and TRBJ2-2; 11 bases match TRBD1. The CDR3 extends over 19 amino acids. V was clipped by 1 base and J by 3 bases; unmatched bases: 10. Germline CDR1 SGHVS, CDR2 FNYEAQ. The DNA for the CDR3 is TGTGCCAGCAGCTTAGGGGACGGACAGGGGGCGCTTGACACCGGGGAGCTGTTTTTT. This translates into CASSLGDGQGALDTGELFF.

The V gene is TRBV12-5, the J gene TRBJ1-2; D is undetermined. CDR1 LGHNT and CDR2 FRNRAP come from the germline V gene. V was trimmed by 8 bases and J by 0 bases, leaving 16 bases between them. This CDR3 region has 15 residues. Written as DNA, the CDR3 is TGTGCTAGTCTCGTTCTTAGGAGGACTAACTATGGCTACACCTTC. It encodes CASLVLRRTNYGYTF.

The chain has TRBV4-1 and TRBJ2-1; TRBD1 matches 7 bases. This CDR3 has 16 amino acids. Trimming cost V 0 bases and J 4 bases; bases outside gene matches: 6. Germline CDR1 MGHRA, CDR2 YSYEKL. The DNA of the CDR3 is TGCGCCAGCAGCCAAGACAGGGGGTGGCGGTACAATGAGCAGTTCTTC. It encodes CASSQDRGWRYNEQFF.

The J gene is TRBJ1-4, the V gene TRBV15; a weak D match, TRBD1 (5 bases). Germline V gives CDR1 LNHNV, CDR2 YYDKDF (reference sequence). Trimming removed 0 bases from V and 8 bases from J, with 10 bases in between. The CDR3 totals 14 residues. The CDR3 sequence is CATSRDRGGEKLFF. In DNA form, the CDR3 reads TGTGCCACCAGCAGAGATCGGGGGGGGGAAAAACTGTTTTTT.

The chain couples TRBV27 to TRBJ1-2; D is unclear. CDR1 and CDR2 (germline): MNHEY, SMNVEV (reference sequence). The CDR3 spans 14 residues. V gave up 4 bases and J gave up 6 bases, with 15 bases separating them. The CDR3 is CASSSTTAPHGYTF. CDR3 coding DNA: TGTGCCAGCAGTTCTACTACGGCCCCTCATGGCTACACCTTC.

In DNA form, the CDR3 reads TGCGCCAGCAGCCCCATAGGACAGGGCATTGCCAAAAACATTCAGTACTTC. This gives the protein CASSPIGQGIAKNIQYF. The rearrangement links TRBV5-1 to TRBJ2-4, with 8 bases that match TRBD1. The germline V gene encodes CDR1 SGHRS and CDR2 YFSETQ. The V gene end was trimmed by 4 bases and the J gene end by 1 base; junction bases not matched to a gene: 10. The CDR3 contains 17 residues.

The chain uses TRBV29-1 and TRBJ2-3; 10 positions match TRBD1. CDR1 and CDR2 from the germline V gene are SQVTM and ANQGSEA. J was trimmed by 3 bases and V by 3 bases; bases with no gene match: 6. This CDR3 spans 15 amino acids. This chain's CDR3 is CSVEETGGWTDTQYF. As DNA, the CDR3 is TGCAGCGTTGAGGAGACAGGGGGCTGGACAGATACGCAGTATTTT.

V is TRBV29-1 and J is TRBJ2-1; D unresolved. The germline gives CDR1 SQVTM, CDR2 ANQGSEA. Trimming pared 2 bases from V and 0 bases from J, leaving 11 bases between. This CDR3 contains 15 residues. The CDR3 nucleotides are TGCAGCGTTGAAAAGCTCCCCTCCTCCTACAATGAGCAGTTCTTC. This encodes CSVEKLPSSYNEQFF.

This chain links TRBV2 with TRBJ1-2; D is perhaps TRBD1 (5 bases). Per the germline V gene, CDR1 is SNHLY and CDR2 is FYNNEI. The CDR3 loop spans 15 amino acids. The V and J ends lost 3 bases and 7 bases respectively, with 18 bases between them. CDR3 protein: CASSEGRAGSIGYTF. The CDR3 region has the DNA TGTGCCAGCAGTGAGGGTAGGGCAGGGTCCATTGGCTACACCTTC.

The V and J genes are TRBV28 and TRBJ2-5; the match to TRBD2 covers 15 bases. Germline V gene sequence: CDR1 MDHEN, CDR2 SYDVKM. V lost 2 bases to trimming and J lost 4 bases; unmatched junction nucleotides: 17. The CDR3 runs to 21 residues. CDR3 residues: CASSLKGGTSGRLGGRETQYF. The CDR3 nucleotides are TGTGCCAGCAGTTTAAAGGGGGGGACTAGCGGGAGGCTAGGTGGAAGAGAGACCCAGTACTTC.

J is TRBJ1-1 and V is TRBV12-5; D remains unclear. The V end was cut by 1 base, the J end by 11 bases, with 17 bases between. Per the germline V gene, CDR1 is LGHNT and CDR2 is FRNRAP. This CDR3 region has 14 residues. CDR3 sequence (DNA): TGTGCTAGTGGTTTGGGACGGGGTGAGGGTCGGGCTTTCTTT. This gives the protein CASGLGRGEGRAFF.

The chain joins TRBV11-2 to TRBJ2-2; 7 nucleotides line up with TRBD2. CDR1 is SGHAT, CDR2 FQNNGV, per germline. The junction had 3 bases not matched to a gene; V was cut back by 2 bases and J by 3 bases. The CDR3 extends over 15 amino acids. The CDR3 sequence is CASSLRGVDTGELFF. The CDR3 DNA sequence: TGTGCCAGCAGCTTACGGGGGGTGGACACCGGGGAGCTGTTTTTT.